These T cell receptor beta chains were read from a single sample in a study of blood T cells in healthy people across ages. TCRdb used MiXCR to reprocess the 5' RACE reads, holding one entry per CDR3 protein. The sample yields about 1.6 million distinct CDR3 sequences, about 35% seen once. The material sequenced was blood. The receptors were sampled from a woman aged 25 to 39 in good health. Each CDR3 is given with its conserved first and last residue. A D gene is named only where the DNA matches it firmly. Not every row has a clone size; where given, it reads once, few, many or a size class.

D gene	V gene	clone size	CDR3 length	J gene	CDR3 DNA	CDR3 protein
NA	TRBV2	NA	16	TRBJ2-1	TGTGCCAGCACTGGGACCTTCGGCCAAAATAGGAATGAGCAGTTCTTC	CASTGTFGQNRNEQFF
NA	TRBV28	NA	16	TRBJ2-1	TGTGCCAGCAGTTTGGTGCGCCCTAGCTCCTACAATGAGCAGTTCTTC	CASSLVRPSSYNEQFF
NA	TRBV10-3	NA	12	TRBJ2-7	TGTGCCATCATGGGGGAAGGGAACGAGCAGTACTTC	CAIMGEGNEQYF
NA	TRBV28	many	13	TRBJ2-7	TGTGCCAGCGGGGGGACTCCCCTTTACGAGCAGTACTTC	CASGGTPLYEQYF
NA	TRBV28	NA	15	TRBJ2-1	TGTGCCAGCAGTTTGATAGGGGTCCAGAGAAATGAGCAGTTCTTC	CASSLIGVQRNEQFF
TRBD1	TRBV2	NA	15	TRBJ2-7	TGTGCCAGCATTACCCAACCGGGACAGGGTGGCGAGCAGTACTTC	CASITQPGQGGEQYF
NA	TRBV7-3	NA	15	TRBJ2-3	TGTGCCAGCAGCTTCGGACGTACTAGCACAGATACGCAGTATTTT	CASSFGRTSTDTQYF
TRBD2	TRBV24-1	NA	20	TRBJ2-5	TGTGCCACCAGTGCCCTCCCGGGACTAGCGGGAGCGGAGGGGGGAGAGACCCAGTACTTC	CATSALPGLAGAEGGETQYF
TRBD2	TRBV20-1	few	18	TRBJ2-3	TGCAGTGCTCCCGGGAATAGCGGGGCGCTTACTAGCACAGATACGCAGTATTTT	CSAPGNSGALTSTDTQYF
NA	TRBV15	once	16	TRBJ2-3	TGTGCCACCAGCCAGAGAAGGGGTTTGAACTCAGGTACGCAGTATTTT	CATSQRRGLNSGTQYF
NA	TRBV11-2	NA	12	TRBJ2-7	TGTGCCAGCAGCTCGATAGGCTACGAGCAGTACTTC	CASSSIGYEQYF
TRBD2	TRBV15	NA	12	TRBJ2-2	TGTGCCACCGCGGGGGTCCCCGGGGAGCTGTTTTTT	CATAGVPGELFF
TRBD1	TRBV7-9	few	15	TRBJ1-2	TGTGCCAGCAGCGCGGACAGGGGGCCAGATCATGGCTACACCTTC	CASSADRGPDHGYTF
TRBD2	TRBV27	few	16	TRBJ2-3	TGTGCCAGCAGTTTGATCGGGACTAGGGGCACAGATACGCAGTATTTT	CASSLIGTRGTDTQYF
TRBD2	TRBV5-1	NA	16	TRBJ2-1	TGCGCCAGCAGCATTGGGGGGGTTGGTTTCTACAATGAGCAGTTCTTC	CASSIGGVGFYNEQFF
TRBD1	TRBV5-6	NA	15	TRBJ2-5	TGTGCCAGCAGCAGCCTCGATAGGGGGCGGGAGACCCAGTACTTC	CASSSLDRGRETQYF
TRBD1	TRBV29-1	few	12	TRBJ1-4	TGCAGCGGCGGGACAGGGGATGAAAAACTGTTTTTT	CSGGTGDEKLFF
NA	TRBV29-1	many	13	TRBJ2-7	TGCAGCGTTAGACGGGGGGCTTCCTACGAGCAGTACTTC	CSVRRGASYEQYF
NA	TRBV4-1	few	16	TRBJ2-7	TGCGCCAGCAGCCAAGATCGTGAGGGAACCTCCTACGAGCAGTACTTC	CASSQDREGTSYEQYF
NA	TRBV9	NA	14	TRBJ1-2	TGTGCCAGCAGCGCCGGACCGCCCGGTTATGGCTACACCTTC	CASSAGPPGYGYTF
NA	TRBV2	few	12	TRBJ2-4	TGTGCCAGCAGTGACGGCAGAAACATTCAGTACTTC	CASSDGRNIQYF
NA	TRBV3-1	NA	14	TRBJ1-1	TGTGCCAGCACCCAAGGACTGATGAGCACTGAAGCTTTCTTT	CASTQGLMSTEAFF
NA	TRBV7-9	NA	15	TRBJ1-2	TGTGCCAGCAGCTTAGGCGGTAGGGATGTAAATGGCTACACCTTC	CASSLGGRDVNGYTF
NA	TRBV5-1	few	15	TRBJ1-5	TGCGCCAGCAGCTTGGGGGGATTTAGCAATCAGCCCCAGCATTTT	CASSLGGFSNQPQHF